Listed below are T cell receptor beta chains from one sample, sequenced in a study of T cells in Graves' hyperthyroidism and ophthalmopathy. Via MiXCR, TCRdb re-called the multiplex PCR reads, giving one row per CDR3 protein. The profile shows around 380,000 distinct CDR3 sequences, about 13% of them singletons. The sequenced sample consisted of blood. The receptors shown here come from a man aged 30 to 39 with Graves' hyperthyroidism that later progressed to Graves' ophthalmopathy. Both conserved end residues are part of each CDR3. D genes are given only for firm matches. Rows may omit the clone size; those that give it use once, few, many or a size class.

TGTGCCAGCAGCCCCGGTGGGACCAGGGGCGCTCCCTCTAATGGCTACACCTTC,CASSPGGTRGAPSNGYTF,TRBJ1-2,TRBV6-1,few,NA
TGCAGTGCTAGGGGGGCAGGGGTAGGCACTGAAGCTTTCTTT,CSARGAGVGTEAFF,TRBJ1-1,TRBV20-1,many,NA
TGCAGTGCTAGACTGTCGAACACTGAAGCTTTCTTT,CSARLSNTEAFF,TRBJ1-1,TRBV20-1,many,NA
TGTGCCAGCAGCCTCGGGGGGCGGGGGAGCACAGATACGCAGTATTTT,CASSLGGRGSTDTQYF,TRBJ2-3,TRBV7-3,many,NA
TGTGCCAGCAGCTGGGCGCAGGGGCGGGAGACCCAGTACTTC,CASSWAQGRETQYF,TRBJ2-5,TRBV5-4,few,NA
TGCGCCAGCAGCTTAACAGGGGTGACGAACACCGGGGAGCTGTTTTTT,CASSLTGVTNTGELFF,TRBJ2-2,TRBV5-1,many,TRBD1
TGTGCCAGTAGCTGGACCGGGACAGGGAAGGGGCAGCCCCAGCATTTT,CASSWTGTGKGQPQHF,TRBJ1-5,TRBV19,few,TRBD1
TGTGCCTGGATCATGGGGACGACTGAAGCTTTCTTT,CAWIMGTTEAFF,TRBJ1-1,TRBV30,many,NA
TGTGCCGTCCGGGGGGGGACAGGACAAGAGACCCAGTACTTC,CAVRGGTGQETQYF,TRBJ2-5,TRBV10-3,many,NA
TGTGCCAGCAGCGAGCTTGGGTCAGGAGGCACCATATATTTT,CASSELGSGGTIYF,TRBJ1-3,TRBV7-3,many,NA
TGTGCCAGCAGCCCCATGGGACTGCTAGGCTATGGCTACACCTTC,CASSPMGLLGYGYTF,TRBJ1-2,TRBV7-2,many,NA
TGTGCCAGCAGCACAACTAGCGGGGGGTTATACGAGCAGTACTTC,CASSTTSGGLYEQYF,TRBJ2-7,TRBV5-4,NA,TRBD2
TGCGCCAGCAGGCAAGGCCCGGACAGGGACGACGAGCAGTACTTC,CASRQGPDRDDEQYF,TRBJ2-7,TRBV4-1,NA,TRBD1
TGTGCCAGCAGTTTCGGGGGGGTGTACACAGATACGCAGTATTTT,CASSFGGVYTDTQYF,TRBJ2-3,TRBV12-3/TRBV12-4,NA,TRBD2
TGTGCCAGCAGCTTAACGTTCACTAGCGGGGGCCATACAGATACGCAGTATTTT,CASSLTFTSGGHTDTQYF,TRBJ2-3,TRBV7-3,many,TRBD2
TGCAGTGCTAGAAGCGAGACCCAGTACTTC,CSARSETQYF,TRBJ2-5,TRBV20-1,many,NA
TGCGCCAGCACCTTGCGGGGCTCCGGGACCCAGTACTTC,CASTLRGSGTQYF,TRBJ2-5,TRBV7-8,few,NA
TGTGCCAGCAGTTCCCTCAATCAGCCCCAGCATTTT,CASSSLNQPQHF,TRBJ1-5,TRBV27,many,NA
TGTGCCAGTCGACCCAGGGGGCGTGGGGACACTGAAGCTTTCTTT,CASRPRGRGDTEAFF,TRBJ1-1,TRBV19,NA,TRBD1
TGTGCCAGCAGTGAAGATCCGGGTCCCGAGCAGTACTTC,CASSEDPGPEQYF,TRBJ2-7,TRBV2,few,NA
TGCAGCGTTGTTAGGGACTTAACCTACGAGCAGTACTTC,CSVVRDLTYEQYF,TRBJ2-7,TRBV29-1,few,NA
TGTGCCAGCAGCTCGGACGGACAGACACCATTCTATGGCTACACCTTC,CASSSDGQTPFYGYTF,TRBJ1-2,TRBV5-5,NA,NA
TGTGCCAGCAGCTTCGTAACAGGGATGAGTAAACCTCTTGGCTACACCTTC,CASSFVTGMSKPLGYTF,TRBJ1-2,TRBV7-2,many,NA
TGTGCCAGCTCACCTCGGATTGTGCCAGGGGTTAATTCACCCCTCCACTTT,CASSPRIVPGVNSPLHF,TRBJ1-6,TRBV18,few,NA
TGCAGCGTTGCCCCCGTAACCTGGGGCAATCAGCCCCAGCATTTT,CSVAPVTWGNQPQHF,TRBJ1-5,TRBV29-1,few,NA
TGCGCCAGCAGCTTGGCTCTGGGGAAGAACACTGAAGCTTTCTTT,CASSLALGKNTEAFF,TRBJ1-1,TRBV5-1,few,NA
TGTGCCAGCAGCCAAGGTTCCGGAGTACAGCCCCAGCATTTT,CASSQGSGVQPQHF,TRBJ1-5,TRBV28,few,NA
TGTGCCAGCAGTTTCGGGGACAGGGTCGGGACCGGGGAGCTGTTTTTT,CASSFGDRVGTGELFF,TRBJ2-2,TRBV12-3/TRBV12-4,many,TRBD1
TGCGCCAGCAGTGAGGAGGGGGCGCTAGGCTATGGCTACACCTTC,CASSEEGALGYGYTF,TRBJ1-2,TRBV10-2,many,TRBD1
TGCGCCAGCAGCACCCATGTCCGGCGGGGGGGGACTGAGACCCAGTACTTC,CASSTHVRRGGTETQYF,TRBJ2-5,TRBV4-1,NA,TRBD2
TGTGCCAGCAGTACTATCCTTTTGACAGATACGCAGTATTTT,CASSTILLTDTQYF,TRBJ2-3,TRBV6-1,NA,NA
TGCAGTGCTGCCGGGACTGGGAGCTCCTACGAGCAGTACTTC,CSAAGTGSSYEQYF,TRBJ2-7,TRBV20-1,many,NA
TGTGCCAGCAGCTTAAATTTGGGGGAGCCCCAGCATTTT,CASSLNLGEPQHF,TRBJ1-5,TRBV7-9,few,NA
TGCAGTGCTCTATCCAGGGTGAACACTGAAGCTTTCTTT,CSALSRVNTEAFF,TRBJ1-1,TRBV20-1,many,NA
TGTGCCAGCTCACGCCCGTCAGGGAACACTGAAGCTTTCTTT,CASSRPSGNTEAFF,TRBJ1-1,TRBV18,few,NA
TGTGCCAGCAAACCGGGACAGCCAGATACGCAGTATTTT,CASKPGQPDTQYF,TRBJ2-3,TRBV28,many,TRBD1
TGTGCCAGCAGTTTACTTGGCAGGGGGGGAAATCAGCCCCAGCATTTT,CASSLLGRGGNQPQHF,TRBJ1-5,TRBV28,many,TRBD1
TGTGCCACCAGTGATTTTGGCAGGGGGATGCCGGATGAGCAGTTCTTC,CATSDFGRGMPDEQFF,TRBJ2-1,TRBV24-1,few,TRBD1
TGTGCCAGCAGCCCCCTAGCGGGGAACGAGCAGTACTTC,CASSPLAGNEQYF,TRBJ2-7,TRBV7-2,many,TRBD2
TGTGCCAGCAGTCCAATTAACACCGGGGAGCTGTTTTTT,CASSPINTGELFF,TRBJ2-2,TRBV28,many,NA
TGCAGTGCTAGATCACAGGCCTATGGCTACACCTTC,CSARSQAYGYTF,TRBJ1-2,TRBV20-1,many,NA
TGTGCCAGCAGCACCCGGACAGGTTCTAAGGCTACGCAGTATTTT,CASSTRTGSKATQYF,TRBJ2-3,TRBV7-9,NA,TRBD1
TGTGCCAGCAGCCAAGGGGCGAGGATGGGTAACACTGAAGCTTTCTTT,CASSQGARMGNTEAFF,TRBJ1-1,TRBV4-2,NA,NA
TGTGCCAGCAGCCAAGGGGGGGGCTCCTACAATGAGCAGTTCTTC,CASSQGGGSYNEQFF,TRBJ2-1,TRBV3-1,many,TRBD2
TGTGCCAGCAGTGCCTGGGGGGACTCAGCGAATGAGCAGTTCTTC,CASSAWGDSANEQFF,TRBJ2-1,TRBV6-4,few,NA
TGTGCCAGCAGCTTAGCGGGGGGGCGACGCACAGATACGCAGTATTTT,CASSLAGGRRTDTQYF,TRBJ2-3,TRBV7-2,few,NA
TGTGCCAGCAGGGCAGGGTATACTGAAGCTTTCTTT,CASRAGYTEAFF,TRBJ1-1,TRBV6-1,NA,NA
TGTGCTAGTGGTCTGGAGGGGACTGAAGCTTTCTTT,CASGLEGTEAFF,TRBJ1-1,TRBV12-5,few,NA
TGTGCCAGCAGAGGGGGCCCCTCCTCTAACTATGGCTACACCTTC,CASRGGPSSNYGYTF,TRBJ1-2,TRBV2,few,TRBD1
TGTGCCAGCAGTTTGGTGTCGGCTAGCACAGATACGCAGTATTTT,CASSLVSASTDTQYF,TRBJ2-3,TRBV28,many,NA
TGCAGCGTTGAGGAGAGCGGGGAGAGCACAGATACGCAGTATTTT,CSVEESGESTDTQYF,TRBJ2-3,TRBV29-1,many,TRBD2
TGTGCCAGCAGCGTGGGACCGAACTCTGGAAACACCATATATTTT,CASSVGPNSGNTIYF,TRBJ1-3,TRBV6-1,many,NA
TGTGCCAGCAGCCCGTCGACAGCGAACACTGAAGCTTTCTTT,CASSPSTANTEAFF,TRBJ1-1,TRBV7-2,many,NA